Below are 16 T cell receptor beta chains sequenced from a single sample in a study of cytomegalovirus exposure and HLA in healthy donors. The PCR had 60 Vbeta and 13 Jbeta primers. This table comes from immunoSEQ multiplex PCR, and its TCRdb copy is limited to in-frame clones, with some not included. Found here are about 120,000 clones, roughly 82% of them singletons; the top ten hold around 10%. Sequenced input: PBMCs. These receptors were obtained from a male donor in good health and CMV-seropositive.

V and J are TRBV7-9 and TRBJ1-2, with 8 bases fitting TRBD1. The CDR3 runs to 16 residues. CDR1 is SEHNR, CDR2 FQNEAQ, per germline (reference sequence). The J segment lost 8 bases and the V segment lost 5 bases, leaving 16 bases of the junction unmatched. CDR3 coding DNA: TGTGCCAGCAGCACTAGAGCTCAGGGGGCGGGTGAAGGCTACACCTTC. Protein sequence: CASSTRAQGAGEGYTF.

The V call is TRBV7-9, the J call TRBJ1-1; 8 nucleotides agree with TRBD1. The CDR3 is 16 amino acids. V lost 5 bases and J lost 4; bases outside the gene matches: 12. From germline, CDR1 is SEHNR and CDR2 FQNEAQ (reference sequence). This chain's CDR3 is CASSPLNWQGATEAFF. CDR3 nucleotides: TGTGCCAGCAGCCCCCTCAACTGGCAGGGGGCCACTGAAGCTTTCTTT.

This clone was counted only a few times. The V call is TRBV6-5, the J call TRBJ2-2; D unresolved. Germline assignment: CDR1 MNHEY and CDR2 SVGAGI. V shed 7 bases and J shed 4 bases, with 10 bases lying between them. This CDR3 has 13 amino acids. The chain's CDR3 is CASTRGFTGELFF. The CDR3 DNA reads TGTGCCAGCACGCGAGGTTTCACCGGGGAGCTGTTTTTT.

The chain combines TRBV25-1 with TRBJ1-4; perhaps TRBD1 as D (6 bases). Germline lookup yields CDR1 MGHDK and CDR2 SYGVNS. V gave up 1 base and J gave up 8 bases, with 11 bases separating them. This CDR3 contains 14 residues. In DNA, the CDR3 is TGTGCCAGCAGTGAATGGGGGCAGAAAGAAAAACTGTTTTTT. Translating it yields CASSEWGQKEKLFF. Combining the CDR3 with reference TRBV25-1 and TRBJ1-4 gives the whole variable domain EADIYQTPRYLVIGTGKKITLECSQTMGHDKMYWYQQDPGMELHLIHYSYGVNSTEKGDLSSESTVSRIRTEHFPLTLESARPSHTSQYLCASSEWGQKEKLFFGSGTQLSVL.

This clone was seen only a few times. V and J are TRBV6-1 and TRBJ2-1; possibly TRBD1 for D (6 bases). The CDR3 length is 14 residues. Looked up from germline, CDR1 is MNHNS and CDR2 is SASEGT. V dropped 5 bases and J dropped 6 bases, with 14 bases sitting between them. The CDR3, as DNA: TGTGCCAGCAGTAACCCGGACAGACCCAATGAGCAGTTCTTC. This gives the protein CASSNPDRPNEQFF.

This rearrangement joins TRBV5-1 to TRBJ1-4; TRBD1 aligns across 7 bases. Germline V gene lookup returns CDR1 SGHRS and CDR2 YFSETQ. The trim removed 4 bases at V and 5 bases at J, leaving 11 bases unmatched. This CDR3 is built from 16 residues. The CDR3 bases are TGCGCCAGCAGCCTGGACCAGACAGGGTTAAATGAAAAACTGTTTTTT. It translates to CASSLDQTGLNEKLFF.

This rearrangement joins TRBV5-1 to TRBJ2-7, with D possibly being TRBD2 (5 bases). Trimming stripped 4 bases from V and 3 bases from J, with 8 bases between. The length of the CDR3 is 12 residues. Germline CDR1 and CDR2: SGHRS and YFSETQ. The CDR3 here is CASSPGIYEQYF. The CDR3 coding sequence is TGCGCCAGCAGCCCGGGGATCTACGAGCAGTACTTC. The whole variable domain, filled in from reference TRBV5-1 and TRBJ2-7, reads KAGVTQTPRYLIKTRGQQVTLSCSPISGHRSVSWYQQTPGQGLQFLFEYFSETQRNKGNFPGRFSGRQFSNSRSEMNVSTLELGDSALYLCASSPGIYEQYFGPGTRLTVT.

The gene calls are TRBV4-2 and TRBJ2-6; the D gene is possibly TRBD1 (5 bases). Germline CDR1 LGHNA, CDR2 YNFKEQ. This CDR3 region has 16 residues. Trimming removed 0 bases at V and 0 bases at J, with 6 bases between. This CDR3 reads CASSQDDSSGANVLTF. CDR3 DNA: TGTGCCAGCAGCCAAGATGACAGCTCTGGGGCCAACGTCCTGACTTTC.

The chain combines TRBV28 with TRBJ2-7; D perhaps matches TRBD2 (6 bases). The CDR3 is 15 residues long. Trimming took off 1 base at V and 1 base at J, with 11 bases between the two ends. Germline CDR1 MDHEN, CDR2 SYDVKM. CDR3 loop: CASSLLEGTSYEQYF. The CDR3 DNA is TGTGCCAGCAGTTTATTGGAGGGGACTTCCTACGAGCAGTACTTC.

The chain has TRBV30 and TRBJ1-1; D perhaps matches TRBD1 (5 bases). Between the trimmed V and J ends, which lost 0 bases and 6 bases, there was a span of 11 bases. This CDR3 has 13 residues. Germline CDR1 GTSNPN, CDR2 SVGIG (reference sequence). CDR3 DNA sequence: TGTGCCTGGAGTGTACGCGGGGGAGCTGAAGCTTTCTTT. Its protein product is CAWSVRGGAEAFF. Looking up the rest from reference TRBV30 and TRBJ1-1 gives the full variable domain: SQTIHQWPATLVQPVGSPLSLECTVEGTSNPNLYWYRQAAGRGLQLLFYSVGIGQISSEVPQNLSASRPQDRQFILSSKKLLLSDSGFYLCAWSVRGGAEAFFGQGTRLTVV.

The rearrangement joins TRBV6-6 to TRBJ1-1, with 10 bases aligning to TRBD1. Germline CDR1 and CDR2: MNHNY and SVGAGI (reference sequence). The CDR3 spans 14 residues. The V segment lost 7 bases and the J segment 3 bases; nucleotides outside the gene matches: 5. CDR3 nucleotides: TGTGCCAGCAACACCGGGACAGGGGACACTGAAGCTTTCTTT. Translated: CASNTGTGDTEAFF.

This chain uses TRBV19 with TRBJ2-1, with 7 bases fitting TRBD2. Germline values: CDR1 LNHDA, CDR2 SQIVND (reference sequence). This CDR3 is 15 amino acids long. Unmatched junction bases numbered 8, after V lost 1 base and J lost 8 bases. CDR3 amino acids: CASSIGSGGSYEQFF. CDR3 nucleotide sequence: TGTGCCAGTAGTATAGGTAGTGGCGGGAGTTATGAGCAGTTCTTC.

The V and J genes are TRBV28 and TRBJ1-5; D may be TRBD1 (6 bases). Trimming took off 4 bases at V and 4 bases at J, with 23 bases between the two ends. Per germline, CDR1 MDHEN and CDR2 SYDVKM. The CDR3 spans 18 residues. The CDR3 DNA reads TGTGCCAGCAGTTCTATTTCAGACAGGCTCAAACTTAATCAGCCCCAGCATTTT. Amino acids: CASSSISDRLKLNQPQHF.

The chain recombines TRBV15 with TRBJ2-7, with 8 bases aligning to TRBD2. CDR3 size: 15 residues. V dropped 5 bases and J dropped 2; count of bases not matched to a gene: 8. Germline V gives CDR1 LNHNV, CDR2 YYDKDF (reference sequence). The CDR3 sequence is CATSPLAGGPYEQYF. The CDR3, as DNA: TGTGCCACCAGCCCTCTGGCGGGAGGACCCTACGAGCAGTACTTC.

The chain's CDR3 is CASWSAWGRQETQYF. The CDR3 DNA reads TGTGCCAGCTGGAGTGCCTGGGGCAGGCAAGAGACCCAGTACTTC. This chain uses TRBV28 with TRBJ2-5, with D possibly matching TRBD1 (5 bases). The ends were cut back, 8 bases at V and 2 bases at J, with 18 bases in the middle. The germline CDR1 and CDR2 sequences are MDHEN and SYDVKM. The CDR3 covers 15 residues.

The rearrangement uses TRBV10-3 and TRBJ1-1; possibly TRBD1 for D (5 bases). V shed 3 bases and J shed 2 bases, with 10 bases lying between them. Germline V gives CDR1 ENHRY, CDR2 SYGVKD. CDR3 length: 14 residues. The CDR3 is CAISEDSRNTEAFF. For the CDR3, the DNA is TGTGCCATCAGTGAAGACAGCCGAAACACTGAAGCTTTCTTT.